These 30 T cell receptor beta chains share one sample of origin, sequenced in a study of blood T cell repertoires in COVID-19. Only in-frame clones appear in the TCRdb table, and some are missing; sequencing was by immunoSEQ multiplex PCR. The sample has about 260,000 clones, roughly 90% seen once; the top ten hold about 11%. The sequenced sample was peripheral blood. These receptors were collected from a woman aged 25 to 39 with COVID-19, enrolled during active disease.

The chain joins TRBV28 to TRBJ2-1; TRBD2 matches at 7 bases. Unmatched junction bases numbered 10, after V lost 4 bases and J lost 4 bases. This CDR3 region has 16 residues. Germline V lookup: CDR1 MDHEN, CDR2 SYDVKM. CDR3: CASSSPAGPKYNEQFF. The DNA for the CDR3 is TGTGCCAGCAGTTCCCCAGCGGGACCAAAGTACAATGAGCAGTTCTTC.

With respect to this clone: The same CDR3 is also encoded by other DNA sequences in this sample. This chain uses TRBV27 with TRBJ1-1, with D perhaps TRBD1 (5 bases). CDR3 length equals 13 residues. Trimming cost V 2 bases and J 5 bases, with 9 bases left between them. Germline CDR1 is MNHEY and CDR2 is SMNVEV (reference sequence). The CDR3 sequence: CASSLGGGTEAFF. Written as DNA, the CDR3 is TGTGCCAGCAGTTTAGGGGGAGGAACTGAAGCTTTCTTT.

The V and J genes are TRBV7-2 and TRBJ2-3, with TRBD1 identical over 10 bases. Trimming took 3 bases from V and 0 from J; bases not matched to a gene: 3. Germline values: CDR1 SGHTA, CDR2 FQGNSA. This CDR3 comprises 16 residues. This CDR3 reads CASSLGQGISTDTQYF. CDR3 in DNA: TGTGCCAGCAGCTTGGGACAGGGGATAAGCACAGATACGCAGTATTTT.

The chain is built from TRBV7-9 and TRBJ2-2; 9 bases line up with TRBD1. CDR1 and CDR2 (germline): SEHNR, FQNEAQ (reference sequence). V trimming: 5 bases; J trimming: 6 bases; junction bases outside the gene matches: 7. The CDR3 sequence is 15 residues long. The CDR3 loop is CASSQGQGMAGELFF. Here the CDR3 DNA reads TGTGCCAGCAGCCAAGGACAGGGGATGGCCGGGGAGCTGTTTTTT.

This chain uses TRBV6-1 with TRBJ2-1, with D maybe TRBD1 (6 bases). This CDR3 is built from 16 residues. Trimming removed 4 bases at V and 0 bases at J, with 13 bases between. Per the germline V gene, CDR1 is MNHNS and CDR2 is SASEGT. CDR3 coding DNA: TGTGCCAGCAGTGGCAGTCAGGGGAGCTCCTACAATGAGCAGTTCTTC. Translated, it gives CASSGSQGSSYNEQFF.

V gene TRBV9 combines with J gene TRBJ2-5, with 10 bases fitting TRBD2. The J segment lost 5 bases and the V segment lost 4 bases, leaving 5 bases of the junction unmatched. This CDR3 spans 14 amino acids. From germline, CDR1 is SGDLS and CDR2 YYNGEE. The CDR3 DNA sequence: TGTGCCAGCAGCCTCAGCGGGAGGGGGGAGACCCAGTACTTC. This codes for CASSLSGRGETQYF.

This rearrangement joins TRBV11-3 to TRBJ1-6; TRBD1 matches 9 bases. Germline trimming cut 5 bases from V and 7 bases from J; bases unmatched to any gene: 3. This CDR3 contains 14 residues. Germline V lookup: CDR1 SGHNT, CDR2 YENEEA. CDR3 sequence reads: CASSIGTGNSPLHF. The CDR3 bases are TGTGCCAGCAGCATCGGGACAGGGAATTCACCCCTCCACTTT.

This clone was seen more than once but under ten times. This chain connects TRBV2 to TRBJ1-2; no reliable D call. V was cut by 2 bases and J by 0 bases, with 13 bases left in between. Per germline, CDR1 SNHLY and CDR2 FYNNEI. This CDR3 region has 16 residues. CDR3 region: CASSEIYSLANYGYTF. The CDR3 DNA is TGTGCCAGCAGTGAAATCTACTCCCTAGCTAACTATGGCTACACCTTC.

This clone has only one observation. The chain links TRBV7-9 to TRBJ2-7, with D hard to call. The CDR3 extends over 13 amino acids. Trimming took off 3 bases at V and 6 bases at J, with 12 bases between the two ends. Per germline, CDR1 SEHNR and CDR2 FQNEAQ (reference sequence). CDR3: CASSFFAEGEQYF. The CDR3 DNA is TGTGCCAGCAGCTTTTTTGCGGAAGGCGAGCAGTACTTC.

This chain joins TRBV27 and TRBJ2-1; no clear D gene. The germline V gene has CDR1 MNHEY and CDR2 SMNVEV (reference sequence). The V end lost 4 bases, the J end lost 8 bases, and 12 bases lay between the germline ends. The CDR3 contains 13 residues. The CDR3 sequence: CASSSIANHEQFF. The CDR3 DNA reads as TGTGCCAGCAGTTCCATCGCTAACCATGAGCAGTTCTTC.

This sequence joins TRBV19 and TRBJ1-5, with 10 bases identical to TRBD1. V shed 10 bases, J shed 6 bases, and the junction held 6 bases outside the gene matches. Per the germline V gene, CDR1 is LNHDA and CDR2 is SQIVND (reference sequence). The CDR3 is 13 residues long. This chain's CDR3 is CATRQGAVQPQHF. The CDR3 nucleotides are TGTGCCACCCGACAGGGGGCGGTTCAGCCCCAGCATTTT. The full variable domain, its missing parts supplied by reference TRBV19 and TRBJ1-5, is DGGITQSPKYLFRKEGQNVTLSCEQNLNHDAMYWYRQDPGQGLRLIYYSQIVNDFQKGDIAEGYSVSREKKESFPLTVTSAQKNPTAFYLCATRQGAVQPQHFGDGTRLSIL.

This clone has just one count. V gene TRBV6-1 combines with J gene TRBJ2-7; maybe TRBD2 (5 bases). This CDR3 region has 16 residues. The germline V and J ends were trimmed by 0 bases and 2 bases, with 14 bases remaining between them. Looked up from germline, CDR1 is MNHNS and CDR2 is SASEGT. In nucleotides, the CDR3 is TGTGCCAGCAGTGAAGCGCTCCTAGCACCTCCCTACGAGCAGTACTTC. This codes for CASSEALLAPPYEQYF.

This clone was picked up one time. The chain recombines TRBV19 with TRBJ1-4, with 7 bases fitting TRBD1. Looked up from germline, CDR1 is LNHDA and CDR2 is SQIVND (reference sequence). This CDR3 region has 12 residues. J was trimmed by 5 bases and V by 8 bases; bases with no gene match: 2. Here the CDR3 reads CASQQGNEKLFF. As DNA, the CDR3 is TGTGCCAGTCAACAGGGGAATGAAAAACTGTTTTTT.

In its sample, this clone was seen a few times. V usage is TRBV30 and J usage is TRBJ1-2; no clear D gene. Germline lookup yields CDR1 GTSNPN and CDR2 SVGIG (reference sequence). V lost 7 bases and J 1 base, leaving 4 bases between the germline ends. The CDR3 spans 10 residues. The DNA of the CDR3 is TGTGCCTCCCTTAACTATGGCTACACCTTC. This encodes CASLNYGYTF.

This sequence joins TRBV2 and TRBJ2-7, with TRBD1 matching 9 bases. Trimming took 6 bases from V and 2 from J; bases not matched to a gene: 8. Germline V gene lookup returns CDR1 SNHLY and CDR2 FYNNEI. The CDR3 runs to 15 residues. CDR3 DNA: TGTGCCAGCAGCCTCCGGGACAGGGCCGCCTACGAGCAGTACTTC. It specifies CASSLRDRAAYEQYF.

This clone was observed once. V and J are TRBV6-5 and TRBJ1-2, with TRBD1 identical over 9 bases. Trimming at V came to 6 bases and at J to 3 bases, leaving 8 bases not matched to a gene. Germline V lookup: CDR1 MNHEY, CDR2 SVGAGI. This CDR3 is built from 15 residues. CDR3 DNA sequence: TGTGCCAGCAGAATCCGGGACAGGGCGGACTATGGCTACACCTTC. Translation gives CASRIRDRADYGYTF.

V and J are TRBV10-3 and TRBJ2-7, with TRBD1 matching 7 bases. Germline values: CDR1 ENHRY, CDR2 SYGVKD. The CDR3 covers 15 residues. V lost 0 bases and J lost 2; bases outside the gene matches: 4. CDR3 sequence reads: CAISESRGTAYEQYF. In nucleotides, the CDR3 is TGTGCCATCAGTGAGTCGAGAGGGACAGCCTACGAGCAGTACTTC.

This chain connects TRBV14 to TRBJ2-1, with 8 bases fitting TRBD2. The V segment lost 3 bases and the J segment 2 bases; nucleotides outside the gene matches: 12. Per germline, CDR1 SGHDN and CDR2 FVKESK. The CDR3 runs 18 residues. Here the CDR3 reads CASSHLPPSGRAYNEQFF. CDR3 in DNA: TGTGCCAGCAGCCACCTGCCCCCCAGCGGGAGAGCCTACAATGAGCAGTTCTTC.

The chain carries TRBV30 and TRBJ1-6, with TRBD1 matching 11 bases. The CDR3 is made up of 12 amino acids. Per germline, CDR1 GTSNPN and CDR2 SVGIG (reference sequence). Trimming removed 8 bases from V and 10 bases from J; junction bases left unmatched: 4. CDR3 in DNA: TGTGCCGGGGACAGGGGGACGTCACCCCTCCACTTT. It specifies CAGDRGTSPLHF.

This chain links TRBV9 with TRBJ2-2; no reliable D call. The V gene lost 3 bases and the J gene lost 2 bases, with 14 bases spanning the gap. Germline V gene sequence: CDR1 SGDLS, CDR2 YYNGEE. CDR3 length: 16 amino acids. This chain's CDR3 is CASSGTPTPNTGELFF. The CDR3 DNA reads TGTGCCAGCAGCGGCACACCGACTCCCAACACCGGGGAGCTGTTTTTT.

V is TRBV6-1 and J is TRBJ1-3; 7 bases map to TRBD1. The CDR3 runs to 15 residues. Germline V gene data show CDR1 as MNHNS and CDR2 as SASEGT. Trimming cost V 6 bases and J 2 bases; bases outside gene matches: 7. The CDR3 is CASSQTGEAGNTIYF. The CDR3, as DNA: TGTGCCAGCAGCCAAACAGGGGAAGCTGGAAACACCATATATTTT.

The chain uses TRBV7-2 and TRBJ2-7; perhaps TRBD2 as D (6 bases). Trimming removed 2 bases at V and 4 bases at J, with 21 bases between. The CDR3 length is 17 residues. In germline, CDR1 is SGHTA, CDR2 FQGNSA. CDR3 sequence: CASSLNIHALGGYEQYF. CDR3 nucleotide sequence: TGTGCCAGCAGCTTAAACATCCACGCGCTGGGGGGATACGAGCAGTACTTC.

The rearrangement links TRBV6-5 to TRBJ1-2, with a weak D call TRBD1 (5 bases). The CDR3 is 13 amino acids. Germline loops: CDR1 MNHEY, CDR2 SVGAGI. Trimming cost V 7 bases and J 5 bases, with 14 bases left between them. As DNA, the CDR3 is TGTGCCAGCAACCCGGGGGGTCAATATGGCTACACCTTC. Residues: CASNPGGQYGYTF.

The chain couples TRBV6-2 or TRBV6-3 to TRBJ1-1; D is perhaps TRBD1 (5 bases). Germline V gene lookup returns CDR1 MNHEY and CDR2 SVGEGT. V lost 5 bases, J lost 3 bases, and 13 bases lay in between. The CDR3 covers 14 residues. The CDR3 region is CASSPAWGDTEAFF. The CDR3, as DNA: TGTGCCAGCAGTCCCGCCTGGGGGGACACTGAAGCTTTCTTT.

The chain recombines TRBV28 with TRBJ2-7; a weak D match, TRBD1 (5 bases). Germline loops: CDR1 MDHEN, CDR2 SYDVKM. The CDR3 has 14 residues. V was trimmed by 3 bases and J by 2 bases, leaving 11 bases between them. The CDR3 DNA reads TGTGCCAGCAGTTTGGGGCAGGGCGCCTACGAGCAGTACTTC. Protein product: CASSLGQGAYEQYF.

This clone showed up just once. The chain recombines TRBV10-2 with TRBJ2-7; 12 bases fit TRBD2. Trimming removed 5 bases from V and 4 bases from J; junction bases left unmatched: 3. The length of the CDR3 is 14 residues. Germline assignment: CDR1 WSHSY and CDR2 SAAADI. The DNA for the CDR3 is TGCGCCAGCAGTAGGACTAGCGGGACTTACGAGCAGTACTTC. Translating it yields CASSRTSGTYEQYF.

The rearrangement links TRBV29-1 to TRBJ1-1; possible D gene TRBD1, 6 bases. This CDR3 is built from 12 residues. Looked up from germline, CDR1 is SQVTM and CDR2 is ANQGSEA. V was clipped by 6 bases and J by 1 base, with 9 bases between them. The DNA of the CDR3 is TGCAGCGTCCGAGGGGGGAACACTGAAGCTTTCTTT. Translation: CSVRGGNTEAFF.

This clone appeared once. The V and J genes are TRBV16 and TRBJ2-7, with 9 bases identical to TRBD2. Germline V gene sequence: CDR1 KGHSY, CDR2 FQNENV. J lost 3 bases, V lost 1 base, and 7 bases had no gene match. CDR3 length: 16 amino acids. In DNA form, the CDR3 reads TGTGCCAGCAGCCAATTGGGACTAGCAGAGATCTACGAGCAGTACTTC. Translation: CASSQLGLAEIYEQYF.

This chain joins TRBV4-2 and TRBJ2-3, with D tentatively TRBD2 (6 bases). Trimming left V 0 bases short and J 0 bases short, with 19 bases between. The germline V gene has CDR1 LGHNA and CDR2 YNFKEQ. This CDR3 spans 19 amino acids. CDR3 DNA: TGTGCCAGCAGCCAAGATCGGGGGAGCTGGAACCATAGCACAGATACGCAGTATTTT. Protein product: CASSQDRGSWNHSTDTQYF.

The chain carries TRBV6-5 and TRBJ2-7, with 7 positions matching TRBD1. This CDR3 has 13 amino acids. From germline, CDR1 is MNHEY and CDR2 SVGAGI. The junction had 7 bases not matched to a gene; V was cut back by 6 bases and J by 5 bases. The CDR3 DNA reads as TGTGCCAGCAGACGCCGACAGGGCGACGAGCAGTACTTC. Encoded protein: CASRRRQGDEQYF.